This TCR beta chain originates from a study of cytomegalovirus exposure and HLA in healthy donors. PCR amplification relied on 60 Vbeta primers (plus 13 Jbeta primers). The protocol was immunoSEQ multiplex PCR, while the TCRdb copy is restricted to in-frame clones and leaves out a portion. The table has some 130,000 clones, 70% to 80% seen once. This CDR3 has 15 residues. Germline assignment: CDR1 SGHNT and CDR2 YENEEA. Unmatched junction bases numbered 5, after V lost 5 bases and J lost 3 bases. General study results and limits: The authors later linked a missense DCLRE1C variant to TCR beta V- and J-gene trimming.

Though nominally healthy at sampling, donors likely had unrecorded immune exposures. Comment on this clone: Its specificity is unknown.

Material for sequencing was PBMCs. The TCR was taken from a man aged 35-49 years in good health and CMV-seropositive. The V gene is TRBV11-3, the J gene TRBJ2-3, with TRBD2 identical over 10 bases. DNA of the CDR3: TGTGCCAGCAGCCGTAAAGCGGGAGGGACAGATACGCAGTATTTT. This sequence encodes CASSRKAGGTDTQYF.